Sequencing of this T cell receptor (beta chain) was carried out in a study of T cell responses to AZD1222 COVID-19 vaccine (dated by TCRdb to about 2021). Turning to the overall study: A total of 233 trial participants underwent TCR sequencing, of whom roughly 210 had received two doses of AZD1222 and 26 had received two doses of the MenACWY control vaccine. Enrollment into the trials was organized by age into subgroups of 18-55, 56-69 and 70-plus years, and those subgroups contained roughly 150, 30 and 60 TCR-sequenced participants, respectively. Study-wide findings and limitations: No day 14 peak-response samples were available, so repertoires were characterized only after the peak T cell response. Nearly half of unique spike-specific TCRs reportedly recognized epitopes outside regions mutated in the B.1.351 and B.1.1.7 variants. Participants were mostly white British and included more females than males, and it was suggested by the authors that clonal diversity may have been underestimated. Conclusions about previously exposed vaccinees were limited because only 6 or 7 AZD1222 recipients were SARS-CoV-2 seropositive at baseline. A significant rise in spike-specific TCR breadth and depth was observed after two AZD1222 doses relative to day 0 and relative to MenACWY recipients. CD4 TCRs associated with the vaccine covered the entire spike protein, and the dominant responses were in regions 160-218 and 743-854. The 56-69-year group was small, and its depth increase did not reach significance, likely because of low power.

Only a few counts were recorded for this clone. Its antigen remains undetermined. No base quality values were provided; no much bigger clone lies one nucleotide off. Sample time point, as interpreted from the label and publication: about 28 days (+/-7) after the second vaccine dose. AZD1222 recipients whose second dose came at about 4 weeks and those whose second dose came at about 12 weeks were combined into one group, since spike-specific TCR depth and breadth did not differ between the two schedules. Vaccinee samples were obtained from the UK trials COV001 and COV002, which included a single-blind randomized controlled phase 2/3 trial of AZD1222 (ChAdOx1 nCoV-19) in healthy adults. Trial participant PBMC samples were collected at day 0 and day 28 after the second dose for TCRbeta chain sequencing. The CDR3 regions of human TCRbeta chains were subjected to immunosequencing. Processing in the source paper ran as follows. TCRs in the repertoires were compared against a reference library of SARS-CoV-2-specific TCRs that had been generated with the MIRA antigen-specificity platform. Breadth was defined as the fraction of unique TCRs that were SARS-CoV-2-associated. Depth was defined as the fraction of total T cells that were SARS-CoV-2-associated. Using the MIRA data, every spike-specific TCR was mapped to the spike region that the TCR reacted to and assigned to either a CD4 or a CD8 class. Log10-transformed breadth and depth values were compared by one-way ANOVA with Sidak's multiple comparisons tests. Sourced from immuneACCESS, this table was stored by TCRdb with only in-frame sequences that have V and J called. A share of the clones is absent; for the studies checked, an unresolved V gene accounts for under half, and the remainder has no known explanation. The DNA was the basis for D and trimming; V, J and clone size are from that table. This sample lists about 110,000 clones; 70% to 90% were detected once. Clones ranked in the top ten supply about 2.5% of the sample.

This receptor was taken from an adult who received the AZD1222 COVID-19 vaccine. Sequenced here: peripheral blood, sampled 28 days after the second AZD1222 dose.

DNA sequence: TGTGCCAGCTCACCGTCCACCGAAGGTCCTAACTATGGCTACACCTTC. It translates to CASSPSTEGPNYGYTF. The chain links TRBV18 with TRBJ1-2; a confident D gene designation cannot be given. Trimming removed 3 bases from V and 0 bases from J, leaving 14 bases between the germline ends. The CDR3 sequence holds 16 residues, the cysteine and phenylalanine included. CDR3 DNA is the only sequence kept; it has 48 bases, read in frame from the first base. From the germline V gene, CDR1 is KGHSH and CDR2 is LQKENI.